One and the same sample provided the 17 T cell receptor beta chains below, sequenced in a study of technical replicates of blood from a handful of donors. The protocol was immunoSEQ multiplex PCR, while the TCRdb copy is restricted to in-frame clones and leaves out a portion. The table has approximately 75,000 clones, 95% to 97% seen once; the top ten hold around 0.18%. Sample: T cells isolated from PBMCs. The source is a human donor in good health.

The sample holds a few counts of this clone. Other nucleotide sequences from this sample produce the same CDR3. The chain carries TRBV6-5 and TRBJ1-5, with D unclear. The CDR3 extends over 13 amino acids. Trimming removed 2 bases from V and 4 bases from J, with 6 bases in between. The germline CDR1 and CDR2 sequences are MNHEY and SVGAGI. This CDR3 reads CASSYGGNQPQHF. CDR3 bases: TGTGCCAGCAGTTACGGCGGAAATCAGCCCCAGCATTTT.

The V call is TRBV11-2, the J call TRBJ1-5, with 7 bases fitting TRBD1. The CDR3 covers 19 residues. The V and J ends lost 0 bases and 1 base, in that order; junction bases with no gene match: 12. Germline V gives CDR1 SGHAT, CDR2 FQNNGV. In DNA, the CDR3 is TGTGCCAGCAGCTTAGAAGATTTTTTAACAGGGGACAGCAATCAGCCCCAGCATTTT. It is translated as CASSLEDFLTGDSNQPQHF.

J is TRBJ1-1 and V is TRBV9; D call uncertain. The CDR3 is 15 residues long. V was pared by 6 bases and J by 10 bases, with 25 bases between. Germline V gene sequence: CDR1 SGDLS, CDR2 YYNGEE. CDR3 sequence reads: CASTAGLSSQGGAFF. DNA for the CDR3: TGTGCCAGCACCGCTGGCTTATCATCCCAAGGCGGAGCTTTCTTT.

The chain recombines TRBV19 with TRBJ2-2, with TRBD2 matching over 7 bases. Trimming took 7 bases from V and 5 from J; bases not matched to a gene: 7. Germline V gene data show CDR1 as LNHDA and CDR2 as SQIVND (reference sequence). This CDR3 comprises 14 residues. CDR3 sequence (DNA): TGTGCCAGTACCTCCGGGACTAAAACCGGGGAGCTGTTTTTT. This encodes CASTSGTKTGELFF.

The V call is TRBV5-4, the J call TRBJ2-1; perhaps TRBD2 as D (6 bases). This CDR3 is 12 amino acids long. The germline gives CDR1 SGHNT, CDR2 YYREEE (reference sequence). V lost 3 bases and J lost 8, with 9 bases in between. DNA of the CDR3: TGTGCCAGCAGCTCGGGACTGGATGAGCAGTTCTTC. This codes for CASSSGLDEQFF.

The chain couples TRBV19 to TRBJ2-7; 8 bases match TRBD1. V shed 0 bases, J shed 3 bases, and the junction held 10 bases outside the gene matches. This CDR3 spans 17 amino acids. Germline loops: CDR1 LNHDA, CDR2 SQIVND (reference sequence). CDR3 nucleotide sequence: TGTGCCAGTAGTATAGATCTCGGACAGGGAGAAGGCTACGAGCAGTACTTC. It translates to CASSIDLGQGEGYEQYF.

This clone was found a few times. CDR3 loop: CAWSMTGGGQPQHF. CDR3 DNA: TGTGCCTGGAGTATGACAGGGGGCGGTCAGCCCCAGCATTTT. The V call is TRBV30, the J call TRBJ1-5; 10 nucleotides line up with TRBD1. Trimming at V came to 2 bases and at J to 6 bases, leaving 4 bases not matched to a gene. CDR1 and CDR2 (germline): GTSNPN, SVGIG (reference sequence). The CDR3 consists of 14 residues.

J is TRBJ2-5 and V is TRBV4-1, with 7 bases matching TRBD1. The CDR3 contains 14 residues. Unmatched junction bases numbered 6, after V lost 1 base and J lost 7 bases. Germline V lookup: CDR1 MGHRA, CDR2 YSYEKL. The CDR3 reads CASSQGDSDGTQYF. CDR3 sequence (DNA): TGCGCCAGCAGCCAAGGGGACAGCGACGGGACCCAGTACTTC.

V is TRBV5-1 and J is TRBJ2-6; no definite D call. Germline CDR1 is SGHRS and CDR2 is YFSETQ. The CDR3 covers 17 residues. The V and J ends lost 3 bases and 0 bases respectively, with 13 bases between them. In DNA form, the CDR3 reads TGCGCCAGCAGCTCCGCCACCACTCTCTCTGGGGCCAACGTCCTGACTTTC. It specifies CASSSATTLSGANVLTF.

The CDR3 loop reads CASSLLATTGELFF. For the CDR3, the DNA is TGTGCCAGCAGTTTATTAGCCACGACCGGGGAGCTGTTTTTT. The chain links TRBV28 to TRBJ2-2; no firm D call. CDR3 size: 14 residues. Trimming removed 1 base at V and 5 bases at J, with 8 bases between. CDR1 MDHEN and CDR2 SYDVKM come from the germline V gene.

This chain links TRBV6-5 with TRBJ2-7; D is possibly TRBD2 (6 bases). V shed 4 bases and J shed 0 bases, with 13 bases lying between them. CDR1 and CDR2 (germline): MNHEY, SVGAGI. This CDR3 has 15 residues. The CDR3 loop reads CASSWEAGSSYEQYF. DNA of the CDR3: TGTGCCAGCAGTTGGGAGGCGGGCAGCTCCTACGAGCAGTACTTC.

V gene TRBV5-6 combines with J gene TRBJ2-5, with a possible D match to TRBD1 (5 bases). This CDR3 has 14 residues. Trimming removed 4 bases from V and 5 bases from J, with 15 bases in between. The germline CDR1 and CDR2 sequences are SGHDT and YYEEEE. CDR3 DNA sequence: TGTGCCAGCAGCCCGGAAGGGGTTGGGGAGACCCAGTACTTC. Translation gives CASSPEGVGETQYF.

V and J are TRBV7-9 and TRBJ1-1; no clear D gene. The CDR3 spans 13 residues. V was shortened by 3 bases and J by 1 base, with 6 bases between the two germline ends. Germline CDR1 reads SEHNR; CDR2 reads FQNEAQ (reference sequence). The CDR3 DNA follows: TGTGCCAGCAGCTTCTATCCGAACACTGAAGCTTTCTTT. It specifies CASSFYPNTEAFF.

The rearrangement uses TRBV15 and TRBJ2-7; 12 nucleotides align to TRBD2. Unmatched junction bases numbered 4, after V lost 1 base and J lost 3 bases. The germline V gene has CDR1 LNHNV and CDR2 YYDKDF (reference sequence). The CDR3 length is 16 residues. CDR3 residues: CATSRGGLAGLYEQYF. The CDR3 bases are TGTGCCACCAGCAGAGGAGGACTAGCGGGACTCTACGAGCAGTACTTC.

This clone was seen only once. In nucleotides, the CDR3 is TGTGCCAGCAGCTTAGAAGTGGGAGGGGCAGATACGCAGTATTTT. Amino acid sequence: CASSLEVGGADTQYF. The V and J genes are TRBV7-7 and TRBJ2-3; 7 bases map to TRBD2. V was clipped by 1 base and J by 4 bases; unmatched bases: 5. Germline V gives CDR1 SSHAT, CDR2 FNYEAQ (reference sequence). The CDR3 runs to 15 residues.

This rearrangement joins TRBV18 to TRBJ1-1; no clear D. V shed 2 bases and J shed 6 bases, with 7 bases lying between them. There are 12 residues in the CDR3. Germline V gene lookup returns CDR1 KGHSH and CDR2 LQKENI. CDR3 sequence: CASSPGRAEAFF. The CDR3 nucleotides are TGTGCCAGCTCACCAGGGAGGGCTGAAGCTTTCTTT.

The V gene is TRBV6-5, the J gene TRBJ1-5; D unresolved. CDR1 MNHEY and CDR2 SVGAGI come from the germline V gene. The CDR3 covers 14 residues. Trimming stripped 2 bases from V and 6 bases from J, with 11 bases between. The CDR3 nucleotides are TGTGCCAGCAGTTACGGTGCGGGTGGTCAGCCCCAGCATTTT. Protein: CASSYGAGGQPQHF.